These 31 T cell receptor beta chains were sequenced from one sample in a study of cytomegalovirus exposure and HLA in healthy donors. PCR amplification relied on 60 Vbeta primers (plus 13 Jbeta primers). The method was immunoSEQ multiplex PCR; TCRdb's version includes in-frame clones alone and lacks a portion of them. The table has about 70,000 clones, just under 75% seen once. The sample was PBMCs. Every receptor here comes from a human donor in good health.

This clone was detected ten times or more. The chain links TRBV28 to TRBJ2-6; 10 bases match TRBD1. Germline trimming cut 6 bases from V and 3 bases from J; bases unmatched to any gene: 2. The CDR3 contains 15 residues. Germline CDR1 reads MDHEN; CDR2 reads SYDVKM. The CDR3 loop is CASRTGGDGANVLTF. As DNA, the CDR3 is TGTGCCAGCAGGACAGGGGGCGATGGGGCCAACGTCCTGACTTTC.

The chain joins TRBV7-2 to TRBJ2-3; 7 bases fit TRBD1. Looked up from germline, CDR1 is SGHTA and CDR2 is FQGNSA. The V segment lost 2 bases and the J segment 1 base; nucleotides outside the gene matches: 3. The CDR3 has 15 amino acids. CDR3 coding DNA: TGTGCCAGCAGCTTACTTAGGGGGCGCACAGATACGCAGTATTTT. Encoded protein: CASSLLRGRTDTQYF. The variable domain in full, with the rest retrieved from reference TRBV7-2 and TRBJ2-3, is GAGVSQSPSNKVTEKGKDVELRCDPISGHTALYWYRQSLGQGLEFLIYFQGNSAPDKSGLPSDRFSAERTGGSVSTLTIQRTQQEDSAVYLCASSLLRGRTDTQYFGPGTRLTVL.

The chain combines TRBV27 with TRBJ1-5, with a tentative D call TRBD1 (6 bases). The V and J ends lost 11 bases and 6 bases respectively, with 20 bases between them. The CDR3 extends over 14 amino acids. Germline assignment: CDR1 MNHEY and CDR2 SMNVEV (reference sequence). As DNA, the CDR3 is TGTGCCTCCGCGGTGCAGGGGCCTCCTCAGCCCCAGCATTTT. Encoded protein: CASAVQGPPQPQHF.

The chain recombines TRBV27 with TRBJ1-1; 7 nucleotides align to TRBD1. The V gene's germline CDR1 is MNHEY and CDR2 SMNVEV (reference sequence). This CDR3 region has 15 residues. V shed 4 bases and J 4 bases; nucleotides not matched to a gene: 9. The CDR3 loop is CASSSRQGWGTEAFF. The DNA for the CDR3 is TGTGCCAGCAGTTCCCGACAGGGTTGGGGCACTGAAGCTTTCTTT.

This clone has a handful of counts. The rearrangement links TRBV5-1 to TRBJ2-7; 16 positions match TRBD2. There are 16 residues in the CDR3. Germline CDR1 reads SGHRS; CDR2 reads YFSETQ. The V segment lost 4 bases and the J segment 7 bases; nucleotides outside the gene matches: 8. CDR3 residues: CASSQGLAGGPKEQYF. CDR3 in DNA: TGCGCCAGCAGCCAGGGACTAGCGGGAGGGCCAAAAGAGCAGTACTTC. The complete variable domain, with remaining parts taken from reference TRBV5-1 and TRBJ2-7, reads KAGVTQTPRYLIKTRGQQVTLSCSPISGHRSVSWYQQTPGQGLQFLFEYFSETQRNKGNFPGRFSGRQFSNSRSEMNVSTLELGDSALYLCASSQGLAGGPKEQYFGPGTRLTVT.

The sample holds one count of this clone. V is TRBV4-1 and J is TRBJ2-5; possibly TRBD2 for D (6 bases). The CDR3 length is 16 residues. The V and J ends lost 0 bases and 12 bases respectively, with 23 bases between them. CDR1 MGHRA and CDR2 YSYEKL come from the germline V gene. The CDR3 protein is CASSQDTLGATGGEYF. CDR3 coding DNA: TGCGCCAGCAGCCAAGATACGTTAGGGGCGACCGGAGGGGAGTACTTC.

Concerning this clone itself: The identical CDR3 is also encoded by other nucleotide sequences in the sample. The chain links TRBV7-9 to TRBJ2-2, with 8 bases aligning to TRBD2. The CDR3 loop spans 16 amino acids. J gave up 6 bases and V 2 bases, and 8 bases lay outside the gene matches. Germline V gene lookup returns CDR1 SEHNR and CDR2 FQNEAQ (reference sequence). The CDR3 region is CASSLKTSGKAGELFF. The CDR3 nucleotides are TGTGCCAGCAGCTTAAAAACTAGCGGAAAGGCCGGGGAGCTGTTTTTT. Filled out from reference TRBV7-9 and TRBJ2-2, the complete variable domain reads DTGVSQNPRHKITKRGQNVTFRCDPISEHNRLYWYRQTLGQGPEFLTYFQNEAQLEKSRLLSDRFSAERPKGSFSTLEIQRTEQGDSAMYLCASSLKTSGKAGELFFGEGSRLTVL.

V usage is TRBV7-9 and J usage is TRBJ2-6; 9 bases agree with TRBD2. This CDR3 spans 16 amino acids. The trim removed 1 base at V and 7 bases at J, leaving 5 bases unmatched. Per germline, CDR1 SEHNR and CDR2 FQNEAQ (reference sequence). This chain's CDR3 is CASSLVSREGANVLTF. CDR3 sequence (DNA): TGTGCCAGCAGCTTAGTCTCGCGGGAGGGAGCCAACGTCCTGACTTTC. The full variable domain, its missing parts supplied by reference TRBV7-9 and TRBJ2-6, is DTGVSQNPRHKITKRGQNVTFRCDPISEHNRLYWYRQTLGQGPEFLTYFQNEAQLEKSRLLSDRFSAERPKGSFSTLEIQRTEQGDSAMYLCASSLVSREGANVLTFGAGSRLTVL.

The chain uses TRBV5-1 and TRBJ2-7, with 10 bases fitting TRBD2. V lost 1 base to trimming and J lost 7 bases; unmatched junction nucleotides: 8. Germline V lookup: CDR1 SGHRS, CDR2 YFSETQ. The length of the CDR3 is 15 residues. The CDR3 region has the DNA TGCGCCAGCAGCTTGTCCCCCAGCGGGAGGGCTGAGCAGTACTTC. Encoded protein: CASSLSPSGRAEQYF.

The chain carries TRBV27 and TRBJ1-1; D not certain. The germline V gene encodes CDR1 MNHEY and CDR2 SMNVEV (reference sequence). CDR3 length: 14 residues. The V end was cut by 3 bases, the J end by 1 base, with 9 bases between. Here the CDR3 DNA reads TGTGCCAGCAGTTTTCTGGCTGAGAACACTGAAGCTTTCTTT. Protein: CASSFLAENTEAFF.

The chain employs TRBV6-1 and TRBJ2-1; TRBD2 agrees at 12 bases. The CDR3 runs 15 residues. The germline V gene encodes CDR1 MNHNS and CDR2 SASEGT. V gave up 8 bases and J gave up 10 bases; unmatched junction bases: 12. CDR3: CASPRGTSGWEEQFF. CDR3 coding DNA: TGTGCCAGCCCCAGAGGGACTAGCGGGTGGGAGGAGCAGTTCTTC.

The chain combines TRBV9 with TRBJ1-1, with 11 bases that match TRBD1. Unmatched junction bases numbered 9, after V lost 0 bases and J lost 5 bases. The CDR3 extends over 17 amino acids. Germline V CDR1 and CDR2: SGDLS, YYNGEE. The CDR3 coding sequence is TGTGCCAGCAGCGTAGGAAGGACAGGGGGCTTGGGAACTGAAGCTTTCTTT. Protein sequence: CASSVGRTGGLGTEAFF.

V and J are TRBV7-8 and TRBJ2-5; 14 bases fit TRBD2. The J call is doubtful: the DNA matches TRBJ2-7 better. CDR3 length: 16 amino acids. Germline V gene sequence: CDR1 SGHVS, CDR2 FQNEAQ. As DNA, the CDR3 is TGTGCCAGCAGCTTACCCGGGACTAGCGGGAGCTACGAGCAGTACTTC. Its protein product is CASSLPGTSGSYEQYF.

The DNA of the CDR3 is TGTGCCAGCAGGGCGACGACAGGGGTCGTGACTTTCTTT. It encodes CASRATTGVVTFF. The V and J genes are TRBV6-5 and TRBJ1-1; TRBD1 matches 8 bases. V lost 6 bases, J lost 12 bases, and 12 bases stayed unmatched. CDR1 is MNHEY, CDR2 SVGAGI, per germline. The CDR3 is 13 amino acids.

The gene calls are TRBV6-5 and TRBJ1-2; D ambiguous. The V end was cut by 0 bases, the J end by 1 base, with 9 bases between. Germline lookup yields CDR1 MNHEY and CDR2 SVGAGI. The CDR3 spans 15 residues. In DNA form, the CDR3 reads TGTGCCAGCAGTTACTCTGCAGTTCTTAACTATGGCTACACCTTC. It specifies CASSYSAVLNYGYTF.

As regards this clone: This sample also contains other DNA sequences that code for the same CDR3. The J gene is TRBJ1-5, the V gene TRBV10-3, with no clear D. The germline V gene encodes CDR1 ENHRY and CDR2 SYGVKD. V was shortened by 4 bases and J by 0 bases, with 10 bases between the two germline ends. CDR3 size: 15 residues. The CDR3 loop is CAISGSGGSNQPQHF. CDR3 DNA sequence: TGTGCCATCAGTGGCTCCGGAGGTAGCAATCAGCCCCAGCATTTT.

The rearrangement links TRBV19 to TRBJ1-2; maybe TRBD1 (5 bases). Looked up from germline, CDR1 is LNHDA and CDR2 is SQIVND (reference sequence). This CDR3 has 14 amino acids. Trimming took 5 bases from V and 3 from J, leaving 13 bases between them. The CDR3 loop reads CASSAGGAHYGYTF. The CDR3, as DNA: TGTGCCAGTAGTGCCGGCGGGGCACACTATGGCTACACCTTC. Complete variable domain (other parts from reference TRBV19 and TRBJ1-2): DGGITQSPKYLFRKEGQNVTLSCEQNLNHDAMYWYRQDPGQGLRLIYYSQIVNDFQKGDIAEGYSVSREKKESFPLTVTSAQKNPTAFYLCASSAGGAHYGYTFGSGTRLTVV.

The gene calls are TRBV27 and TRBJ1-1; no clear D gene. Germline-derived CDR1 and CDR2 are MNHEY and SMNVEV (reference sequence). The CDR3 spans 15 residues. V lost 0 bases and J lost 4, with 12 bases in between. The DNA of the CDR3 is TGTGCCAGCAGTTTATCGACGGGTCGGGGCACTGAAGCTTTCTTT. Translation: CASSLSTGRGTEAFF.

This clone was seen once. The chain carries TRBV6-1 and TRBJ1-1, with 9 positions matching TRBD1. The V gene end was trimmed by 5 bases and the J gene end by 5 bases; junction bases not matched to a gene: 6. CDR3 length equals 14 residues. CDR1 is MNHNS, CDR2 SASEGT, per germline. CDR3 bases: TGTGCCAGCAGTACGGGACAGGGAAAAACTGAAGCTTTCTTT. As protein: CASSTGQGKTEAFF.

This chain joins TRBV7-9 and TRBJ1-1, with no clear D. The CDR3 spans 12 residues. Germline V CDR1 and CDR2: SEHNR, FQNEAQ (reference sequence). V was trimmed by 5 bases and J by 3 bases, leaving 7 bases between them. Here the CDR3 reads CASSRSDTEAFF. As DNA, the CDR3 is TGTGCCAGCAGCCGGTCGGACACTGAAGCTTTCTTT.

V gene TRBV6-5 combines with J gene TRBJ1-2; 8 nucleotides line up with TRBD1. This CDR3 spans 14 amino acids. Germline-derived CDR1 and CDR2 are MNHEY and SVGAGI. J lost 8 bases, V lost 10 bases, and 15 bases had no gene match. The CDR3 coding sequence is TGTGCCACCCTCCGCGGAGGACAGGGAATAGGCTACACCTTC. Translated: CATLRGGQGIGYTF.

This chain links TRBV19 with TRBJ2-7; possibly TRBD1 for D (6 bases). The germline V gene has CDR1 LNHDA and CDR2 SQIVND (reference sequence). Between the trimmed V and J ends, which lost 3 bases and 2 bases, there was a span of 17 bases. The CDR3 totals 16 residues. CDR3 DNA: TGTGCCAGTAGTATCAGGTTAGGACAGAGAACCTACGAGCAGTACTTC. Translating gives CASSIRLGQRTYEQYF.

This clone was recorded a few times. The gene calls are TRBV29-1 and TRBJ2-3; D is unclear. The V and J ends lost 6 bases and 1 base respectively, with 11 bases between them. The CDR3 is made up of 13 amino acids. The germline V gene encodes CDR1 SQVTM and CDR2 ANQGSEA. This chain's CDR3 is CSVRFTGTDTQYF. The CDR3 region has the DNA TGCAGCGTCCGATTCACGGGCACAGATACGCAGTATTTT.

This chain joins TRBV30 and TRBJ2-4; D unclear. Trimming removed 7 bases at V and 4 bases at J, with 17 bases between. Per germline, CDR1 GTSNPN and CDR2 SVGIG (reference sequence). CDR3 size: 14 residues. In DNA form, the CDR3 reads TGTGCCTATAGAAGGATACTGGAGAAAAACATTCAGTACTTC. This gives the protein CAYRRILEKNIQYF.

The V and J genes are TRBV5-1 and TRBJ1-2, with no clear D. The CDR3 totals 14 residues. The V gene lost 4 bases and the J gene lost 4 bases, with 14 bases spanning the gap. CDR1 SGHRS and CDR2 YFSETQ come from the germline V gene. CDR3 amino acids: CASSLLTRGYGYTF. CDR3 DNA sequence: TGCGCCAGCAGCCTGCTTACACGGGGCTATGGCTACACCTTC. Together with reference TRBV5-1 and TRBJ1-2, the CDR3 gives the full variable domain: KAGVTQTPRYLIKTRGQQVTLSCSPISGHRSVSWYQQTPGQGLQFLFEYFSETQRNKGNFPGRFSGRQFSNSRSEMNVSTLELGDSALYLCASSLLTRGYGYTFGSGTRLTVV.

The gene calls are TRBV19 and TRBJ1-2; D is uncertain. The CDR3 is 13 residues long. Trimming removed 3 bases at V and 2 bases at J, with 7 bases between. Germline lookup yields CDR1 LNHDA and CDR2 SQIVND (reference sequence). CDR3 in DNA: TGTGCCAGTAGTATGGGCGGGAACTATGGCTACACCTTC. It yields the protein CASSMGGNYGYTF.

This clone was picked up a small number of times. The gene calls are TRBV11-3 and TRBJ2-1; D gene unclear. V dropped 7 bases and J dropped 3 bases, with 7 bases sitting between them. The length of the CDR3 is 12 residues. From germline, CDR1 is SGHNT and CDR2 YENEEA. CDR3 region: CASKTVYNEQFF. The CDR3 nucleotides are TGTGCCAGCAAAACGGTCTACAATGAGCAGTTCTTC.

The chain's CDR3 is CASSLLPGGNTGELFF. The CDR3 nucleotides read TGTGCCAGCAGCTTATTGCCAGGGGGTAACACCGGGGAGCTGTTTTTT. The rearrangement uses TRBV7-8 and TRBJ2-2, with 7 nucleotides matching TRBD1. The CDR3 is made up of 16 amino acids. V lost 2 bases to trimming and J lost 2 bases; unmatched junction nucleotides: 5. Germline lookup yields CDR1 SGHVS and CDR2 FQNEAQ.

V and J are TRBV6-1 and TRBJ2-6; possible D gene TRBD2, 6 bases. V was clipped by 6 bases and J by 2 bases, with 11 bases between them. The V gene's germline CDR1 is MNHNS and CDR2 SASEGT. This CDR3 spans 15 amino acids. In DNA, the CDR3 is TGTGCCAGCAGAGAAAGGAGGGCTGGGGCCAACGTCCTGACTTTC. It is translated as CASRERRAGANVLTF.

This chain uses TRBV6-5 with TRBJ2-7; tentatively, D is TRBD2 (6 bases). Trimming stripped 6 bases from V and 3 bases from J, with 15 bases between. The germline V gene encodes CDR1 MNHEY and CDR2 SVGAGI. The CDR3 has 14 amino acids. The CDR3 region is CASSPGTPDYEQYF. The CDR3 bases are TGTGCCAGCAGCCCCGGGACTCCCGACTACGAGCAGTACTTC.

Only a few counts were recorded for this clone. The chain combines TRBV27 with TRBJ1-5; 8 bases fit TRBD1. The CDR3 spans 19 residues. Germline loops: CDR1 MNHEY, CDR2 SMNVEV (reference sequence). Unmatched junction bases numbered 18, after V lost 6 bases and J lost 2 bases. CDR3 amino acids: CASSPRGQGSLLGNQPQHF. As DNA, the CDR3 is TGTGCCAGCAGCCCGAGAGGACAGGGATCCCTTCTGGGCAATCAGCCCCAGCATTTT.